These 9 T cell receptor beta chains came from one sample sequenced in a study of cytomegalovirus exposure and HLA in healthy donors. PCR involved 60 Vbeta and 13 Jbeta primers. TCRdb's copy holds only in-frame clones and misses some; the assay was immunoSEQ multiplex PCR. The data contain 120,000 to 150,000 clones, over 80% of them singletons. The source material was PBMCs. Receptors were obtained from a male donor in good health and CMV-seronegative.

CDR3 in amino acids: CASRKEGYSNQPQHF. CDR3 DNA sequence: TGTGCCAGTAGGAAGGAGGGTTATAGCAATCAGCCCCAGCATTTT. This chain links TRBV19 with TRBJ1-5; D not certain. CDR1 LNHDA and CDR2 SQIVND come from the germline V gene (reference sequence). The CDR3 spans 15 residues. V lost 6 bases and J 0 bases, leaving 12 bases between the germline ends.

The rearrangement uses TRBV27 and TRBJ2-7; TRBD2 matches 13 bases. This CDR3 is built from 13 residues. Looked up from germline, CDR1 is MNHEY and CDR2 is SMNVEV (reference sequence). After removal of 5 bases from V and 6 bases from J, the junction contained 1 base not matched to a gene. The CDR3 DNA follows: TGTGCCAGCAGTCGACTAGCGGGAGGCGAGCAGTACTTC. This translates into CASSRLAGGEQYF.

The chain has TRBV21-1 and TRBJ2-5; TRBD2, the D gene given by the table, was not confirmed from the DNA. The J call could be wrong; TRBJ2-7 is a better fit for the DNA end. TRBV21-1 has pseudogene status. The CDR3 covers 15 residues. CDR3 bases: TGTGCCAGCAGTTTCCCTGGACTAGCGAAAGACGAGCAGTACTTC. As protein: CASSFPGLAKDEQYF.

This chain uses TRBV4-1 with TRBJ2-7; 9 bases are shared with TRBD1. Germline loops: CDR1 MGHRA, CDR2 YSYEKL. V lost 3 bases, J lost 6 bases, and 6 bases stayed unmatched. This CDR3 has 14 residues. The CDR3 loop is CASSQGWTGAEQYF. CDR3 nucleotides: TGCGCCAGCAGCCAGGGTTGGACAGGGGCCGAGCAGTACTTC.

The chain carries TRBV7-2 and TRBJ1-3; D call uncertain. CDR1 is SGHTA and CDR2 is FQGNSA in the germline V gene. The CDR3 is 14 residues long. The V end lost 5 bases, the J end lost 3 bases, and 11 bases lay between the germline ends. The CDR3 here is CASSPGRGGNTIYF. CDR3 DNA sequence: TGTGCCAGCAGCCCCGGCCGGGGTGGAAACACCATATATTTT. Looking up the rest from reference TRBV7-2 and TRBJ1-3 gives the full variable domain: GAGVSQSPSNKVTEKGKDVELRCDPISGHTALYWYRQSLGQGLEFLIYFQGNSAPDKSGLPSDRFSAERTGGSVSTLTIQRTQQEDSAVYLCASSPGRGGNTIYFGEGSWLTVV.

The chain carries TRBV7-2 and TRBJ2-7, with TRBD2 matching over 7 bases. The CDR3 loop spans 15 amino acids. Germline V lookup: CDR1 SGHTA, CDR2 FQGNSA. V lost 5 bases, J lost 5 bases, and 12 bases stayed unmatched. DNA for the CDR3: TGTGCCAGCAGCCCTGCAGGTAGCAGCGGGGACGAGCAGTACTTC. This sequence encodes CASSPAGSSGDEQYF.

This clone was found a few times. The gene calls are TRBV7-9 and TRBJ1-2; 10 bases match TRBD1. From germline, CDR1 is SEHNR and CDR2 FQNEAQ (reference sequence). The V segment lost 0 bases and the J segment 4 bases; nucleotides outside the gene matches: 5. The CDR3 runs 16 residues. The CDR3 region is CASSLASGQGSYGYTF. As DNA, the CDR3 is TGTGCCAGCAGCTTAGCATCGGGACAGGGGAGCTATGGCTACACCTTC.

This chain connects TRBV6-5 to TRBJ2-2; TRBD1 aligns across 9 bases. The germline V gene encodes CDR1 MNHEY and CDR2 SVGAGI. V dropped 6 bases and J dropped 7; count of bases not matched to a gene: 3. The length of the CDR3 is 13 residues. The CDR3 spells CASRQGAVGELFF. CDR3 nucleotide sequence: TGTGCCAGCAGACAGGGGGCGGTCGGGGAGCTGTTTTTT.

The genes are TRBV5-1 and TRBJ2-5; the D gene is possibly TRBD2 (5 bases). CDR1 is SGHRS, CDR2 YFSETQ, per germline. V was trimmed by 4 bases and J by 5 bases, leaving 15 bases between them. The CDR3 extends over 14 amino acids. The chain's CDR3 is CASSLGSRRETQYF. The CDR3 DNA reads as TGCGCCAGCAGCCTCGGATCGAGGAGGGAGACCCAGTACTTC.